This T cell receptor beta chain was captured in a study of cytomegalovirus exposure and HLA in healthy donors. Primers for the PCR totalled 60 Vbeta and 13 Jbeta. Repertoires were generated with immunoSEQ multiplex PCR, while TCRdb's copy carries only in-frame clones and drops some. This sample carries some 150,000 clones, just under 85% of them seen once, and the ten largest clones take under 2%. The CDR3 has 16 amino acids. V shed 4 bases, J shed 4 bases, and the junction held 9 bases outside the gene matches. CDR1 is SEHNR and CDR2 is FQNEAQ in the germline V gene (reference sequence). The sample consisted of PBMCs. This sequence joins TRBV7-9 and TRBJ2-3; 9 bases match TRBD2. This receptor was obtained from a woman aged 40-49 years in good health and CMV-seronegative. CDR3 DNA: TGTGCCAGCAGCTCGAATAGCGGGAGTATGGCAGATACGCAGTATTTT. Its protein product is CASSSNSGSMADTQYF.